A selection of T cell receptor beta chains follows, all from one sample in a study of T-cell reconstitution after alpha-beta-depleted transplantation in children. TCRdb called the PCR reads again in MiXCR, with one record for every CDR3 protein. The repertoire holds about 460,000 distinct CDR3 sequences, with roughly an eighth as singletons. The sequencing here drew on PBMCs, mostly from graft donor cells, taken 180 days after TCRalphabeta/CD19-depleted stem cell transplant. These receptor sequences come from a female patient aged 2-10 years who had a stem cell transplant for aplastic anemia, so the T cells may come from the graft donor. Both conserved end residues are part of each CDR3. D genes are given only for firm matches. A row's size may be missing; if present it is once, few, many or a size class.

cdr3_nt cdr3_aa j_call v_call d_call clone_size
TGCGCCAGCAGTCCAGGACAGGGTGGGGGGTACCAAGAGACCCAGTACTTC CASSPGQGGGYQETQYF TRBJ2-5 TRBV5-1 TRBD1 few
TGCAGTGCTAGTCAGGCTAGCGGGAGTCGAGAGACCCAGTACTTC CSASQASGSRETQYF TRBJ2-5 TRBV20-1 TRBD2 few
TGTGCCAGCTCACCACGTGTAGCGGGGCTGGAGGGTGAGCAGTTCTTC CASSPRVAGLEGEQFF TRBJ2-1 TRBV18 TRBD2 .
TGCGGTCTCACCGGGACTAGCGGGGGAGGGTCCTACAATGAGCAGTTCTTC CGLTGTSGGGSYNEQFF TRBJ2-1 TRBV29-1 TRBD2 .
TGTGCCAGCAGCCCTGCTGGGGCGCGAGGCAATCAGCCCCAGCATTTT CASSPAGARGNQPQHF TRBJ1-5 TRBV7-9 . few
TGTGCCAGCACTCCCGCAAGGGGCTATATCGCATCCAAAAACATTCAGTACTTC CASTPARGYIASKNIQYF TRBJ2-4 TRBV27 . .
TGCAGTGCTAGAGAACAGGGACTTGAAGCTTTCTTT CSAREQGLEAFF TRBJ1-1 TRBV20-1 . .
TGTGCCAGCAGCTTGGTCCCAGAGAACAATGAGCAGTTCTTC CASSLVPENNEQFF TRBJ2-1 TRBV5-8 . few
TGTGCTAGTGCTACAGGGGCTTCGGGATCACCCCTCCACTTT CASATGASGSPLHF TRBJ1-6 TRBV12-5 TRBD1 few
TGTGCCAGCAGTTTAAGTAGGGTCGATGAGCAGTTCTTC CASSLSRVDEQFF TRBJ2-1 TRBV12-3/TRBV12-4 . .
TGTGCCAGCAGTGGAGCCGGCAGGGATACGCAGTATTTT CASSGAGRDTQYF TRBJ2-3 TRBV12-3/TRBV12-4 . .
TGTGCCAGCAGCTTAATTAGGGCAGCAACTAATGAAAAACTGTTTTTT CASSLIRAATNEKLFF TRBJ1-4 TRBV7-6 . few
TGTGCCAGCAGTTCAGGCAGGGCCTACGAGCAGTACTTC CASSSGRAYEQYF TRBJ2-7 TRBV27 . few
TGTGCCAGTAGTATAGGAGGCAGGGGAATGGAGACCCAGTACTTC CASSIGGRGMETQYF TRBJ2-5 TRBV19 . few
TGTGCCAGCAGGTCCCGGACAGGGGGTCCTAACACTGAAGCTTTCTTT CASRSRTGGPNTEAFF TRBJ1-1 TRBV14 TRBD1 few
TGTGCCAGCGCAATTTTGCGCTCCTACAATGAGCAGTTCTTC CASAILRSYNEQFF TRBJ2-1 TRBV6-1 . .
TGTGCCAGCAGTTACGAAGGTCAGCCCCAGCATTTT CASSYEGQPQHF TRBJ1-5 TRBV6-5 . few
TGCAGTGATGCGTCGGCTAGCGGGATTGTCTTCTACAATGAGCAGTTCTTC CSDASASGIVFYNEQFF TRBJ2-1 TRBV20-1 TRBD2 many
TGTGCCAGCAGTTTAAGGCTAGCGGGAAACAATGAGCAGTTCTTC CASSLRLAGNNEQFF TRBJ2-1 TRBV12-3/TRBV12-4 TRBD2 many
TGTGCCAGCAGCTACAGGGGGCAGGGGTACAATGAGCAGTTCTTC CASSYRGQGYNEQFF TRBJ2-1 TRBV7-8 TRBD1 few
TGTGCCAGCAGCCTCCGTAGCAATAGCAATCAGCCCCAGCATTTT CASSLRSNSNQPQHF TRBJ1-5 TRBV7-2 . few
TGTGCCAGCTGCCATCTAGCGGAACGCACAGATACGCAGTATTTT CASCHLAERTDTQYF TRBJ2-3 TRBV3-1 TRBD2 .
TGTGCCAGCAGTTACTCGACGGGTCCCCCCAATCAGCCCCAGCATTTT CASSYSTGPPNQPQHF TRBJ1-5 TRBV6-5 . .
TGTGCCAGCAGTTACTGGACAGGGGGCCCGAACACTGAAGCTTTCTTT CASSYWTGGPNTEAFF TRBJ1-1 TRBV6-2/TRBV6-3 TRBD1 .
TGTGCCAGCAGCGTAGGAGTTAGAGATACGCAGTATTTT CASSVGVRDTQYF TRBJ2-3 TRBV9 . .
TGCAGCGTTGAAGGTGACAGGGGTGGAGATACGCAGTATTTT CSVEGDRGGDTQYF TRBJ2-3 TRBV29-1 TRBD1 many
TGTGCCAGCAGCCAGGGACAGGGGGCTGGCTATGGCTACACCTTC CASSQGQGAGYGYTF TRBJ1-2 TRBV7-2 TRBD1 few
TGTGCCAGCAGTGAATATGCAGGGCAAGCTTTCTTT CASSEYAGQAFF TRBJ1-1 TRBV25-1 . .
TGCAGCGTTGATTGGCACAACACCGGGGAGCTGTTTTTT CSVDWHNTGELFF TRBJ2-2 TRBV29-1 . many
TGTGCCAGCAGCTCTGACAGGGGGCTTACCGGGGAGCTGTTTTTT CASSSDRGLTGELFF TRBJ2-2 TRBV11-1 TRBD1 .
TGTGCCACCAGTGCCTGGCTAGCGGGAGAGGAGACCCAGTACTTC CATSAWLAGEETQYF TRBJ2-5 TRBV24-1 TRBD2 .
TGTGCCAGCAGTTCCAACTGGGTTAGGACAGGGGGCAATCAGCCCCAGCATTTT CASSSNWVRTGGNQPQHF TRBJ1-5 TRBV27 TRBD1 few
TGTGCCAGCAGCCCCACGGTGCGGGGCAGCTCCTACAATGAGCAGTTCTTC CASSPTVRGSSYNEQFF TRBJ2-1 TRBV5-8 . few
TGTGCCAGCAGTTACTCGTTTGGACAGGGGCGACGCGAGCAGTTCTTC CASSYSFGQGRREQFF TRBJ2-1 TRBV6-2/TRBV6-3 TRBD1 few
TGTGCCAGCAGGGTGCCGGGACAGGGTTCCTACGAGCAGTACTTC CASRVPGQGSYEQYF TRBJ2-7 TRBV6-2/TRBV6-3 TRBD1 .
TGTGCCAGCAGCCCCCCTAGCGGGAGGGTATACAATGAGCAGTTCTTC CASSPPSGRVYNEQFF TRBJ2-1 TRBV12-3/TRBV12-4 TRBD2 .
TGTGCCAGCAGCCTCCGGGACAGGGACGTCAATGAGCAGTTCTTC CASSLRDRDVNEQFF TRBJ2-1 TRBV3-1 TRBD1 few
TGTGCCAGCAGTTTTATTAGCGGAGGCAAAGAGACCCAGTACTTC CASSFISGGKETQYF TRBJ2-5 TRBV28 . .
TGCAGTGCTAGAGATACGGGGACTAGCGGTTACAATGAGCAGTTCTTC CSARDTGTSGYNEQFF TRBJ2-1 TRBV20-1 TRBD2 few
TGTGCCAGCCCGGCACTAGCGTGTGGACTCTACAATGAGCAGTTCTTC CASPALACGLYNEQFF TRBJ2-1 TRBV6-1 TRBD2 .
TGTGCCAGCAGCACAACTAGCGGGAGGGGCACAGATACGCAGTATTTT CASSTTSGRGTDTQYF TRBJ2-3 TRBV7-2 TRBD2 .
TGTGCCAGCAGCTTAGCCGGACCCAACTATGGCTACACCTTC CASSLAGPNYGYTF TRBJ1-2 TRBV7-9 . many
TGTGCCAGCAGACACATCAGGGGTTTAGAGACCCAGTACTTC CASRHIRGLETQYF TRBJ2-5 TRBV28 . many
TGTGCCAGCAGTTTGTACAGGGTTTGGGCCAAAAACATTCAGTACTTC CASSLYRVWAKNIQYF TRBJ2-4 TRBV28 . many
TGTGCCAGCAGTTTACGGGCCCAACAGGGGACAGATACGCAGTATTTT CASSLRAQQGTDTQYF TRBJ2-3 TRBV27 TRBD1 few
TGTGCCAGCAGCCAAGATGTGGGACTAGCGGGAAGGGGCAATGAGCAGTTCTTC CASSQDVGLAGRGNEQFF TRBJ2-1 TRBV4-2 TRBD2 .
TGCAGTGCTAGAGATAAGGCAGTAGATACGCAGTATTTT CSARDKAVDTQYF TRBJ2-3 TRBV20-1 . .
TGCGCCAGCAGTCAATCTGCACCGGGACCGAACGCACCTAGTAGCACAGATACGCAGTATTTT CASSQSAPGPNAPSSTDTQYF TRBJ2-3 TRBV23-1 . many
TGTGCCAGCAGCCTGGGACTAGCGGCCACAGATACGCAGTATTTT CASSLGLAATDTQYF TRBJ2-3 TRBV11-3 TRBD2 .
TGTGCCAGCAGCTTACTCAGGGCGAACACTGAAGCTTTCTTT CASSLLRANTEAFF TRBJ1-1 TRBV7-9 . .
TGCGCCAGCAGCCAAGACAACTACAGAACCTATGGCTACACCTTC CASSQDNYRTYGYTF TRBJ1-2 TRBV4-3 . many
TGTGCCAGCAGTTACGGGACAGGGGTAAACATTCAGTACTTC CASSYGTGVNIQYF TRBJ2-4 TRBV6-5 TRBD1 .
TGCAGTGCTCTAATTCAGGGGGCCCGGTGGGGCGGCTACGAGCAGTACTTC CSALIQGARWGGYEQYF TRBJ2-7 TRBV20-1 TRBD1 few
TGCTGTGCTCTGACTAGCGGGGTAGGAGGAAATGAGCAGTTCTTC CCALTSGVGGNEQFF TRBJ2-1 TRBV20-1 TRBD2 .
TGCGCCAGCAGCTTGGGGCGGGGCTCCACACAAGAGACCCAGTACTTC CASSLGRGSTQETQYF TRBJ2-5 TRBV5-1 . many
TGTGCCAGCAGTTCCACAGGGATCCTAAGCTATGGCTACACCTTC CASSSTGILSYGYTF TRBJ1-2 TRBV28 . .
TGCAGCGTCGCGTCCCGGGGGGTGACTGAAGCTTTCTTT CSVASRGVTEAFF TRBJ1-1 TRBV29-1 . few
TGTGCCAGCAGCCTCCTAGCGGAGACCAAAGAGACCCAGTACTTC CASSLLAETKETQYF TRBJ2-5 TRBV7-2 TRBD2 .
TGCGCCAGCAGCTTGGTGGCAGGGGGCTATGAGCAGTTCTTC CASSLVAGGYEQFF TRBJ2-1 TRBV5-1 TRBD1 many
TGTGCCAGCAGCTTGTTCTCGGGAGTTAACACCGGGGAGCTGTTTTTT CASSLFSGVNTGELFF TRBJ2-2 TRBV5-6 . few